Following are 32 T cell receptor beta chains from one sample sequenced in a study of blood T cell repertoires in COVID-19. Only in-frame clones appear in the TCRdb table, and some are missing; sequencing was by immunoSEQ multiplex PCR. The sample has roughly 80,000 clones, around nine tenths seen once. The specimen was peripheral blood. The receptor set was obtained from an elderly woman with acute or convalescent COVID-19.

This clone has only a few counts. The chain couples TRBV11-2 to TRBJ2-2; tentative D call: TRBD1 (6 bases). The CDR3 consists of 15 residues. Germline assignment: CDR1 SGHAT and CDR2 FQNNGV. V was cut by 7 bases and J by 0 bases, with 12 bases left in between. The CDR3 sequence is CASILGAANTGELFF. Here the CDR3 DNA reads TGTGCCAGCATCCTGGGGGCGGCGAACACCGGGGAGCTGTTTTTT. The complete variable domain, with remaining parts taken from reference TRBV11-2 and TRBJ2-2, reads EAGVAQSPRYKIIEKRQSVAFWCNPISGHATLYWYQQILGQGPKLLIQFQNNGVVDDSQLPKDRFSAERLKGVDSTLKIQPAKLEDSAVYLCASILGAANTGELFFGEGSRLTVL.

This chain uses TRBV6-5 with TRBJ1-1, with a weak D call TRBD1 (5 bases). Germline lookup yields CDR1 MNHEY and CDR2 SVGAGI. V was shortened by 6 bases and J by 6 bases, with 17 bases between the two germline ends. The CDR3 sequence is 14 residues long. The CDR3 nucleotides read TGTGCCAGCAGGGCCTACCAGGGCCCTTCTGAAGCTTTCTTT. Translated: CASRAYQGPSEAFF.

The CDR3 bases are TGTGCCAGCACGGACTATGATAATTCACCCCTCCACTTT. Amino acid sequence: CASTDYDNSPLHF. This sequence joins TRBV7-9 and TRBJ1-6; no reliable D call. Between the trimmed V and J ends, which lost 7 bases and 5 bases, there was a span of 9 bases. Germline CDR1 is SEHNR and CDR2 is FQNEAQ (reference sequence). The CDR3 runs 13 residues.

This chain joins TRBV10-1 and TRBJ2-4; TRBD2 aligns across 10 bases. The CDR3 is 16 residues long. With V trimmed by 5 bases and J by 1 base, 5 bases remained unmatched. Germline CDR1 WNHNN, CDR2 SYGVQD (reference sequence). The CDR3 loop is CASSPTSGPAKNIQYF. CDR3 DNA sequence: TGCGCCAGCAGTCCGACTAGCGGGCCCGCCAAAAACATTCAGTACTTC.

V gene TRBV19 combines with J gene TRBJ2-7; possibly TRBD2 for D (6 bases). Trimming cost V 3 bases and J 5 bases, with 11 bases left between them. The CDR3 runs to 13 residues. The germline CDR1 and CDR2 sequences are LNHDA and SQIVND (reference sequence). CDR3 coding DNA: TGTGCCAGTAGTATTTGGGCGGGGAACGAGCAGTACTTC. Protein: CASSIWAGNEQYF.

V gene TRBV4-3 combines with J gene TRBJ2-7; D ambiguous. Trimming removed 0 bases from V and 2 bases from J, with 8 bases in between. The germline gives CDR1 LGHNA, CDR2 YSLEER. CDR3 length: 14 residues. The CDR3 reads CASSQDPGPYEQYF. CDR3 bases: TGCGCCAGCAGCCAAGATCCAGGCCCCTACGAGCAGTACTTC.

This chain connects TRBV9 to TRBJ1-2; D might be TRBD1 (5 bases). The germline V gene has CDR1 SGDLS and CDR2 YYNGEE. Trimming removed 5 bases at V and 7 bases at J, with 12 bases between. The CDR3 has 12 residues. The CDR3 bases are TGTGCCAGCAGTGCTTTGGGGGGTGGCTACACCTTC. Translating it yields CASSALGGGYTF.

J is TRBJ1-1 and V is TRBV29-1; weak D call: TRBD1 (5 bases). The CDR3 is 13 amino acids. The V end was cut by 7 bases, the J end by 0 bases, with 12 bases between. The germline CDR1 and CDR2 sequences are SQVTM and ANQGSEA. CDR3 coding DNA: TGCAGCGCCCAGGGAGGCATGAACACTGAAGCTTTCTTT. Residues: CSAQGGMNTEAFF. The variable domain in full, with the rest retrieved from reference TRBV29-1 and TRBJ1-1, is SAVISQKPSRDICQRGTSLTIQCQVDSQVTMMFWYRQQPGQSLTLIATANQGSEATYESGFVIDKFPISRPNLTFSTLTVSNMSPEDSSIYLCSAQGGMNTEAFFGQGTRLTVV.

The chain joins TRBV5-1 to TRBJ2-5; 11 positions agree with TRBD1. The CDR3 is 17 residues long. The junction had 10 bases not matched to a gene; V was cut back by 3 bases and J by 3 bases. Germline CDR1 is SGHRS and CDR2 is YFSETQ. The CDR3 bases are TGCGCCAGCAGCTCCCCTACCCCGGGACAGGGGGAAGAGACCCAGTACTTC. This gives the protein CASSSPTPGQGEETQYF.

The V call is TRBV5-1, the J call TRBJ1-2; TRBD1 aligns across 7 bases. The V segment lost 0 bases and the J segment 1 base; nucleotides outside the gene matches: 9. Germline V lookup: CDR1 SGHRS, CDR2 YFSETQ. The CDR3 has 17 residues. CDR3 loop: CASSLETGATINYGYTF. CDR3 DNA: TGCGCCAGCAGCTTGGAAACAGGGGCTACGATTAACTATGGCTACACCTTC.

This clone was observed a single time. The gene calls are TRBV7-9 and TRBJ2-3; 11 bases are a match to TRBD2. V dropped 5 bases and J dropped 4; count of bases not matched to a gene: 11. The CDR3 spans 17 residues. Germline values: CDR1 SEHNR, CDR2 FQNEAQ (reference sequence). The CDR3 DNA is TGTGCCAGCAGCGCAGTACTAGCGGGGGACGTCGCAGATACGCAGTATTTT. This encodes CASSAVLAGDVADTQYF.

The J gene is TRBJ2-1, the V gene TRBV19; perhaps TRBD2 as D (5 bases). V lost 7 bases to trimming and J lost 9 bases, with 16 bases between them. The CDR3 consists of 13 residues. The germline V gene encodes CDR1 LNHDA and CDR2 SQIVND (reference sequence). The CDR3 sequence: CASTPPVRGEQFF. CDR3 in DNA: TGTGCCAGTACCCCCCCGGTACGGGGTGAGCAGTTCTTC.

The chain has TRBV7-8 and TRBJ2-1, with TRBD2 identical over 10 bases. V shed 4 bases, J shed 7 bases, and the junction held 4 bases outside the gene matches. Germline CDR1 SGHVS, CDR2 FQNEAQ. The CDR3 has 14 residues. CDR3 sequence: CASSSAGLANEQFF. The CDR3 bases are TGTGCCAGCAGCTCCGCGGGACTAGCGAATGAGCAGTTCTTC.

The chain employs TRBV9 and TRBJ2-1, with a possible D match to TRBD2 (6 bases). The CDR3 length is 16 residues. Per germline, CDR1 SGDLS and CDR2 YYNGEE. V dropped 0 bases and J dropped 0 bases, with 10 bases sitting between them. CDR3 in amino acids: CASSVDAGSSYNEQFF. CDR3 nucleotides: TGTGCCAGCAGCGTAGACGCGGGGAGCTCCTACAATGAGCAGTTCTTC.

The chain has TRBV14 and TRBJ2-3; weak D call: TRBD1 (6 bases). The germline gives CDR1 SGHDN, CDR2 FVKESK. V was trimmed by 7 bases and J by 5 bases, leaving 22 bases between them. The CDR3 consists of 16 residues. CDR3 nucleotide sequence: TGTGCCAGCACCCCACAGGGAGAGACTCACAAAGATACGCAGTATTTT. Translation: CASTPQGETHKDTQYF. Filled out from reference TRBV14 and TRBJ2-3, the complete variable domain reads EAGVTQFPSHSVIEKGQTVTLRCDPISGHDNLYWYRRVMGKEIKFLLHFVKESKQDESGMPNNRFLAERTGGTYSTLKVQPAELEDSGVYFCASTPQGETHKDTQYFGPGTRLTVL.

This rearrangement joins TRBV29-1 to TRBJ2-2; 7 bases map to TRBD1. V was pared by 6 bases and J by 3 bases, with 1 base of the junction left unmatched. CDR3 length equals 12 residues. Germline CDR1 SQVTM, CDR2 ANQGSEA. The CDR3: CSVDRDTGELFF. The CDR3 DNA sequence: TGCAGCGTAGACAGGGACACCGGGGAGCTGTTTTTT.

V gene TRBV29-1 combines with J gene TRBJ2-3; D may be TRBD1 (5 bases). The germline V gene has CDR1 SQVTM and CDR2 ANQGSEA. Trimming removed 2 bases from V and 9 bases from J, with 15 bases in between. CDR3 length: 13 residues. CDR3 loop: CSVESGAPGTQYF. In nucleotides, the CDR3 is TGCAGCGTTGAATCTGGGGCCCCCGGGACGCAGTATTTT.

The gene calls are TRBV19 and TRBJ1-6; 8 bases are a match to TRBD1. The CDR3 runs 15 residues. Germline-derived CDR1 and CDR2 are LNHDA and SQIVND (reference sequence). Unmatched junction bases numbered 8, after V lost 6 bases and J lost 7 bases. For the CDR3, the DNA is TGTGCCAGTAGGACACAGGGGGTACGAAATTCACCCCTCCACTTT. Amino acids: CASRTQGVRNSPLHF.

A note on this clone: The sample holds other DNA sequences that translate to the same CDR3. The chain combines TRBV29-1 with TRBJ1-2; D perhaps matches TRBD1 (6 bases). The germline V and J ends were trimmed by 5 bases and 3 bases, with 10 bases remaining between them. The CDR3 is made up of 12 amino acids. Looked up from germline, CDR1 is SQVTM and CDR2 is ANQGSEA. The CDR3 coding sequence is TGCAGCGTTCCCACAGGGTACTATGGCTACACCTTC. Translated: CSVPTGYYGYTF.

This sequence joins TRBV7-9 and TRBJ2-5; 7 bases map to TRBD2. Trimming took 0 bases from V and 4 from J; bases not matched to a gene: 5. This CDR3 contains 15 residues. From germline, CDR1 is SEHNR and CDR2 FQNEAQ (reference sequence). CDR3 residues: CASSLALPGGETQYF. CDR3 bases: TGTGCCAGCAGCTTAGCGCTTCCGGGAGGAGAGACCCAGTACTTC.

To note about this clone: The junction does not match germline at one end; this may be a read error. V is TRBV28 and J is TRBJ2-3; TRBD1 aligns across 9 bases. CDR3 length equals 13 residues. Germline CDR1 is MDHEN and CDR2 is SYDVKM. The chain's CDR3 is CASSGPGTGFSNF. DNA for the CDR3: TGTGCCAGCAGTGGACCCGGGACAGGGTTTTCGAATTTT.

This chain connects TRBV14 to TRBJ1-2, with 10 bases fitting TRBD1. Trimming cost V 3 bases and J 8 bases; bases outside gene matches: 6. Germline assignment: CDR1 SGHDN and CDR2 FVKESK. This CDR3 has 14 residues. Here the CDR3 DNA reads TGTGCCAGCAGCCACACCGGGACAGGGGACGGCTACACCTTC. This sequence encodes CASSHTGTGDGYTF.

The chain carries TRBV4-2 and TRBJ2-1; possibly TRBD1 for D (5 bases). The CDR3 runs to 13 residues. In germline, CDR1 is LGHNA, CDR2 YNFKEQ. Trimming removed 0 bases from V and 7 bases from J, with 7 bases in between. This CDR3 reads CASSQDKGNEQFF. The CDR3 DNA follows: TGTGCCAGCAGCCAAGATAAGGGGAATGAGCAGTTCTTC.

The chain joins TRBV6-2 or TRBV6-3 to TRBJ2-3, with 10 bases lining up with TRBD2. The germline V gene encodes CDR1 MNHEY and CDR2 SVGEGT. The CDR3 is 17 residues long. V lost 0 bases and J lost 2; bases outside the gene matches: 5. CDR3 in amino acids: CASSYSKTSGATDTQYF. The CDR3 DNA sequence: TGTGCCAGCAGTTACTCTAAAACTAGCGGGGCCACAGATACGCAGTATTTT.

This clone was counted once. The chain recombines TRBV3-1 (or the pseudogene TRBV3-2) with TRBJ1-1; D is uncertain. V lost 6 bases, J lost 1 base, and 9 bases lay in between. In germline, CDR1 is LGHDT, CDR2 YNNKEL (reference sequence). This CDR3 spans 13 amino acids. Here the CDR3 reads CASSALQNTEAFF. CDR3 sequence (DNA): TGTGCCAGCAGTGCATTACAGAACACTGAAGCTTTCTTT.

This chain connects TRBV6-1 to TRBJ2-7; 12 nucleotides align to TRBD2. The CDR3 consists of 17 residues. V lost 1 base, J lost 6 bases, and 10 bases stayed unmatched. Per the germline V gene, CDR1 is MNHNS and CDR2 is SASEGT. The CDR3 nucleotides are TGTGCCAGCAGTGAAGGGAGACTAGCGGGAGTATCGGGCGAGCAGTACTTC. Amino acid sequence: CASSEGRLAGVSGEQYF.

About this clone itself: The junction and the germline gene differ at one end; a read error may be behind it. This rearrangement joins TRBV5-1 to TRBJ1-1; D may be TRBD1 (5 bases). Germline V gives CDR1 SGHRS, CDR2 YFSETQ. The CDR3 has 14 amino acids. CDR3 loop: CASSLDAGNPEAFF. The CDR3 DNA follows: TGCGCCAGCAGCTTGGATGCAGGGAACCCTGAAGCTTTCTTT.

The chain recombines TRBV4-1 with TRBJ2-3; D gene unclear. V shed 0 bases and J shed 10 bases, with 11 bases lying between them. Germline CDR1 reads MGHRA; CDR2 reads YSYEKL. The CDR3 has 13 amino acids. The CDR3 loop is CASSQDLEAAQYF. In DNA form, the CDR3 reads TGCGCCAGCAGCCAAGATTTAGAGGCCGCGCAGTATTTT.

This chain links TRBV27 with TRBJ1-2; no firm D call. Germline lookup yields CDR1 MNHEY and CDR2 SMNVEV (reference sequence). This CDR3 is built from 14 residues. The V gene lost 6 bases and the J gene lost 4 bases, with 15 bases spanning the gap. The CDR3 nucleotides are TGTGCCAGCAGAAATGCCGGGAGCTTCTATGGCTACACCTTC. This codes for CASRNAGSFYGYTF.

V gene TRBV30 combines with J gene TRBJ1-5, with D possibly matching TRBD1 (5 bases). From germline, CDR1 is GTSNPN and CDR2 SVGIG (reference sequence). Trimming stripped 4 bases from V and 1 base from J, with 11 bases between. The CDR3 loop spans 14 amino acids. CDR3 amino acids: CAWNRAGSNQPQHF. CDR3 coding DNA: TGTGCCTGGAACAGAGCAGGGAGCAATCAGCCCCAGCATTTT.

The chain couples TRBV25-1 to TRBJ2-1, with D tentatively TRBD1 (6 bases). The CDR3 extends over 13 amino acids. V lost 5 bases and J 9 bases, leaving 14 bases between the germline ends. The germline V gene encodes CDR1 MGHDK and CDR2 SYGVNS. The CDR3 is CASSLSGAGEQFF. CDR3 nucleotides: TGTGCCAGCAGTCTGTCAGGGGCAGGTGAGCAGTTCTTC.

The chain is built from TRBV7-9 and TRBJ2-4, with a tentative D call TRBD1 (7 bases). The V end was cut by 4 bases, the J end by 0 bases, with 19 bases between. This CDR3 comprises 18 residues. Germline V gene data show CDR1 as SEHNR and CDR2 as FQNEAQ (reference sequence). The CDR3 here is CASSSGGRQAVAKNIQYF. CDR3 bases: TGTGCCAGCAGCTCAGGGGGGCGGCAGGCAGTAGCCAAAAACATTCAGTACTTC.